Following are 24 T cell receptor beta chains from one sample sequenced in a study of shared clonotypes between healthy human individuals. Using immunoSEQ multiplex PCR, the repertoire was profiled, and TCRdb retains in-frame clones only, with some absent. The table has over a million clones, around 78% seen once; the top ten hold 0.6% to 0.75%. The sample comprised memory CD4+ T cells from PBMCs. Subset here: CD45RA-negative fraction. The source is a young man in good health. Some clones in this sample may be carry-over from other donors' samples.

This clone has only a few counts. The chain links TRBV29-1 to TRBJ1-1; 7 bases map to TRBD1. This CDR3 has 12 amino acids. V gave up 4 bases and J gave up 3 bases; unmatched junction bases: 2. CDR1 is SQVTM and CDR2 is ANQGSEA in the germline V gene. CDR3 protein: CSVGDSYTEAFF. The DNA for the CDR3 is TGCAGCGTTGGGGACAGCTACACTGAAGCTTTCTTT. Supplemented by reference TRBV29-1 and TRBJ1-1, the full variable domain reads SAVISQKPSRDICQRGTSLTIQCQVDSQVTMMFWYRQQPGQSLTLIATANQGSEATYESGFVIDKFPISRPNLTFSTLTVSNMSPEDSSIYLCSVGDSYTEAFFGQGTRLTVV.

The V and J genes are TRBV5-1 and TRBJ1-1, with D unclear. Germline V gene lookup returns CDR1 SGHRS and CDR2 YFSETQ. With 0 bases removed from V and 6 bases from J, the gap between germline ends came to 12 bases. The CDR3 is 14 residues long. CDR3 sequence (DNA): TGCGCCAGCAGCTTGGGGCAGAGTATGGCTGAAGCTTTCTTT. Translating gives CASSLGQSMAEAFF.

The chain is built from TRBV7-3 and TRBJ1-1, with D uncertain. The CDR3 runs to 13 residues. The V end was cut by 5 bases, the J end by 4 bases, with 11 bases between. Germline-derived CDR1 and CDR2 are SGHTA and FQGTGA. The CDR3 coding sequence is TGTGCCAGCAGCCCGAGTGGGAGCACTGAAGCTTTCTTT. Translation gives CASSPSGSTEAFF.

The chain carries TRBV14 and TRBJ2-7; 8 bases are shared with TRBD2. Germline V gene sequence: CDR1 SGHDN, CDR2 FVKESK. This CDR3 has 16 residues. J gave up 2 bases and V 0 bases, and 6 bases lay outside the gene matches. The CDR3 loop reads CASSQDMGSGTYEQYF. The DNA of the CDR3 is TGTGCCAGCAGCCAAGATATGGGTAGCGGGACCTACGAGCAGTACTTC. Together with reference TRBV14 and TRBJ2-7, the CDR3 gives the full variable domain: EAGVTQFPSHSVIEKGQTVTLRCDPISGHDNLYWYRRVMGKEIKFLLHFVKESKQDESGMPNNRFLAERTGGTYSTLKVQPAELEDSGVYFCASSQDMGSGTYEQYFGPGTRLTVT.

There are a few counts of this clone. This specimen includes other DNA sequences encoding the same CDR3. The V and J genes are TRBV7-9 and TRBJ2-7, with no clear D. V lost 3 bases, J lost 3 bases, and 3 bases lay in between. Germline loops: CDR1 SEHNR, CDR2 FQNEAQ (reference sequence). There are 11 residues in the CDR3. DNA of the CDR3: TGTGCCAGCAGCTTCCACTACGAGCAGTACTTC. Residues: CASSFHYEQYF.

The chain is built from TRBV7-2 and TRBJ2-5, with 12 bases lining up with TRBD2. Germline trimming cut 5 bases from V and 5 bases from J; bases unmatched to any gene: 6. The CDR3 length is 15 residues. Germline V gives CDR1 SGHTA, CDR2 FQGNSA. The CDR3 nucleotides are TGTGCCAGCAGCCTGGCGCTAGCGGGAGGGGAGACCCAGTACTTC. Protein product: CASSLALAGGETQYF.

The J gene is TRBJ1-1, the V gene TRBV6-1; 7 nucleotides match TRBD1. The CDR3 length is 13 residues. With 6 bases clipped from V and 4 bases from J, the junction kept 5 bases outside the gene matches. The germline gives CDR1 MNHNS, CDR2 SASEGT. The CDR3 loop is CASSDREVTEAFF. CDR3 sequence (DNA): TGTGCCAGCAGCGACAGGGAAGTCACTGAAGCTTTCTTT.

This clone was observed a handful of times. The chain joins TRBV30 to TRBJ1-1; no clear D gene. The CDR3 spans 13 residues. Germline V gene data show CDR1 as GTSNPN and CDR2 as SVGIG (reference sequence). Trimming stripped 0 bases from V and 4 bases from J, with 9 bases between. The CDR3 reads CAWSVESATEAFF. The CDR3 DNA reads TGTGCCTGGAGTGTAGAATCTGCCACTGAAGCTTTCTTT.

This clone was observed a handful of times. The sample holds other DNA sequences that translate to the same CDR3. The rearrangement joins TRBV11-2 to TRBJ1-1; D remains unclear. There are 13 residues in the CDR3. Germline V gene data show CDR1 as SGHAT and CDR2 as FQNNGV. V dropped 2 bases and J dropped 1 base, with 5 bases sitting between them. The CDR3 sequence: CASSLIENTEAFF. The CDR3 DNA reads TGTGCCAGCAGCTTAATAGAGAACACTGAAGCTTTCTTT.

The chain links TRBV10-3 to TRBJ2-5, with D possibly matching TRBD2 (8 bases). Near its end, the DNA agrees better with TRBJ2-7, so the J call may be wrong. There are 17 residues in the CDR3. Germline V gives CDR1 ENHRY, CDR2 SYGVKD. CDR3: CAIRTPEGGGGTYEQYF. CDR3 nucleotides: TGTGCCATCAGAACCCCGGAAGGGGGCGGGGGGACCTACGAGCAGTACTTC.

This chain connects TRBV6-6 to TRBJ1-5; possible D gene TRBD1, 5 bases. V lost 5 bases and J lost 5, with 16 bases in between. Germline-derived CDR1 and CDR2 are MNHNY and SVGAGI (reference sequence). The CDR3 runs 15 residues. In DNA form, the CDR3 reads TGTGCCAGCAGTCCCCGACATGGAGGGGATCAGCCCCAGCATTTT. It yields the protein CASSPRHGGDQPQHF.

This chain uses TRBV20-1 with TRBJ1-2, with D unclear. Germline V CDR1 and CDR2: DFQATT, SNEGSKA (reference sequence). V was clipped by 6 bases and J by 2 bases, with 7 bases between them. This CDR3 contains 11 residues. CDR3 coding DNA: TGCAGTGCCCTGGGGAACTATGGCTACACCTTC. Amino acids: CSALGNYGYTF.

A remark on this clone: In the same sample, other DNA sequences code for this CDR3. The chain uses TRBV28 and TRBJ1-2; 9 nucleotides line up with TRBD1. CDR1 MDHEN and CDR2 SYDVKM come from the germline V gene. This CDR3 comprises 16 residues. The junction had 11 bases not matched to a gene; V was cut back by 5 bases and J by 4 bases. The CDR3 is CASSTGPTGGVYGYTF. The CDR3, as DNA: TGTGCCAGCAGTACAGGGCCGACAGGGGGAGTCTATGGCTACACCTTC.

The CDR3, as DNA: TGTGCCTGGAGTGTCCCCCAGGGGCGGACCCAGTACTTC. Translating it yields CAWSVPQGRTQYF. This chain connects TRBV30 to TRBJ2-5; possible D gene TRBD1, 6 bases. Looked up from germline, CDR1 is GTSNPN and CDR2 is SVGIG (reference sequence). The CDR3 runs 13 residues. Trimming took off 0 bases at V and 7 bases at J, with 12 bases between the two ends.

The gene calls are TRBV2 and TRBJ1-2; D unclear. Germline CDR1 SNHLY, CDR2 FYNNEI. With 5 bases removed from V and 8 bases from J, the gap between germline ends came to 21 bases. The CDR3 is 15 amino acids. DNA of the CDR3: TGTGCCAGCAGTTTTAGCCCGGGCCCCAACGGGGGCTACACCTTC. Encoded protein: CASSFSPGPNGGYTF.

The J gene is TRBJ2-3, the V gene TRBV7-2; the D gene is possibly TRBD2 (6 bases). The CDR3 sequence is 15 residues long. CDR1 is SGHTA and CDR2 is FQGNSA in the germline V gene. V was pared by 5 bases and J by 6 bases, with 18 bases between. The CDR3 DNA follows: TGTGCCAGCAGCGCACGTCCCCGGGGGACGGATACGCAGTATTTT. This codes for CASSARPRGTDTQYF. Supplemented by reference TRBV7-2 and TRBJ2-3, the full variable domain reads GAGVSQSPSNKVTEKGKDVELRCDPISGHTALYWYRQSLGQGLEFLIYFQGNSAPDKSGLPSDRFSAERTGGSVSTLTIQRTQQEDSAVYLCASSARPRGTDTQYFGPGTRLTVL.

This clone was seen only a few times. The chain links TRBV11-3 to TRBJ2-2; 8 bases match TRBD2. From germline, CDR1 is SGHNT and CDR2 YENEEA. V lost 4 bases to trimming and J lost 1 base; unmatched junction nucleotides: 5. CDR3 length equals 16 residues. In nucleotides, the CDR3 is TGTGCCAGCAGCTCGGGAGGGACGGAGAACACCGGGGAGCTGTTTTTT. It translates to CASSSGGTENTGELFF.

This rearrangement joins TRBV11-2 to TRBJ1-5; 7 bases are shared with TRBD1. CDR1 SGHAT and CDR2 FQNNGV come from the germline V gene. The length of the CDR3 is 16 residues. V gave up 5 bases and J gave up 4 bases; unmatched junction bases: 11. The CDR3 bases are TGTGCCAGCAGCCCTCTCAGGGGGGGCCCTAATCAGCCCCAGCATTTT. Translation: CASSPLRGGPNQPQHF.

This clone came up many times. The V call is TRBV5-1, the J call TRBJ2-2; D might be TRBD1 or TRBD2, each matching 5 bases. In germline, CDR1 is SGHRS, CDR2 YFSETQ. The CDR3 sequence is 15 residues long. V was pared by 1 base and J by 4 bases, with 11 bases between. The CDR3 reads CASSLRGVGTGELFF. The CDR3 DNA reads TGCGCCAGCAGCTTGAGAGGGGTAGGCACCGGGGAGCTGTTTTTT.

The rearrangement links TRBV7-8 to TRBJ1-3; no clear D. Trimming removed 8 bases at V and 3 bases at J, with 8 bases between. CDR3 length: 12 residues. CDR1 is SGHVS and CDR2 is FQNEAQ in the germline V gene. CDR3 region: CASRLDGNTIYF. CDR3 in DNA: TGTGCCAGCCGTTTGGATGGAAACACCATATATTTT. Looking up the rest from reference TRBV7-8 and TRBJ1-3 gives the full variable domain: GAGVSQSPRYKVAKRGQDVALRCDPISGHVSLFWYQQALGQGPEFLTYFQNEAQLDKSGLPSDRFFAERPEGSVSTLKIQRTQQEDSAVYLCASRLDGNTIYFGEGSWLTVV.

The chain uses TRBV4-3 and TRBJ1-4; tentatively, D is TRBD1 (5 bases). The CDR3 spans 15 residues. In germline, CDR1 is LGHNA, CDR2 YSLEER. Trimming removed 4 bases at V and 8 bases at J, with 17 bases between. CDR3 DNA sequence: TGCGCCAGCAGCCGCGACAGACTAGGACTGGAAAAACTGTTTTTT. This sequence encodes CASSRDRLGLEKLFF.

The chain recombines TRBV6-1 with TRBJ2-2; D ambiguous. The germline gives CDR1 MNHNS, CDR2 SASEGT. CDR3 length: 12 residues. The V and J ends lost 2 bases and 5 bases respectively, with 3 bases between them. CDR3 sequence: CASSELTGELFF. CDR3 bases: TGTGCCAGCAGTGAACTGACCGGGGAGCTGTTTTTT.

The J gene is TRBJ2-7, the V gene TRBV5-1; tentatively, D is TRBD1 (5 bases). The CDR3 consists of 15 residues. V was clipped by 4 bases and J by 2 bases, with 16 bases between them. Germline V lookup: CDR1 SGHRS, CDR2 YFSETQ. The CDR3 here is CASSANAGNPYEQYF. The CDR3 bases are TGCGCCAGCAGCGCTAATGCAGGGAACCCCTACGAGCAGTACTTC.

The genes are TRBV5-4 and TRBJ2-3; TRBD2 aligns across 13 bases. V lost 2 bases to trimming and J lost 3 bases; unmatched junction nucleotides: 3. The length of the CDR3 is 16 residues. Germline V gene sequence: CDR1 SGHNT, CDR2 YYREEE (reference sequence). The CDR3 sequence is CASSLRTSGRTDTQYF. The CDR3 nucleotides are TGTGCCAGCAGCTTAAGGACTAGCGGGAGAACAGATACGCAGTATTTT.